A single T cell receptor (beta chain) is shown here with its context. Its antigen is unidentified. One end of the junction varies from germline; a read error may be responsible. The sample comes from a study of regulatory T cells in long-lasting Graves disease. As for time point: newly diagnosed GD, antithyroid drugs for less than 3 months. From RNA extracted from PBMCs, the TCR library was made. The authors diagnosed Graves' disease using American Thyroid Association guidelines. The CDR3 covers 15 residues. Germline CDR1 reads DFQATT; CDR2 reads SNEGSKA (reference sequence). The study's findings and limits: Blood alone, not thyroid tissue, was studied.

Arm-PCR of CDR3 regions and iRepertoire HTBI primers were the basis on which TCR beta libraries were built. TCRdb analysed the multiplex PCR reads with MiXCR anew, one entry per CDR3 protein. The sample lists 580,000 or so distinct CDR3 sequences, around 15% occurring once. These same data were also listed under a study on T cells in Graves' hyperthyroidism and ophthalmopathy. Turning to that study: Most clonotypes expanded in thyroid above 0.001 were likewise present in blood.

This clonotype was obtained from a man aged 18 to 30 with Graves disease. Here the sequenced sample was peripheral blood mononuclear cells (PBMCs), taken at new diagnosis, from a patient treated with antithyroid drugs. The V call is TRBV20-1, the J call TRBJ2-7; TRBD1 is a possible D gene (6 bases). CDR3 in DNA: TGCAGTGCTAGAACCGGGACAATGAGCTCCTACGAGAAGTACTTC. This gives the protein CSARTGTMSSYEKYF.